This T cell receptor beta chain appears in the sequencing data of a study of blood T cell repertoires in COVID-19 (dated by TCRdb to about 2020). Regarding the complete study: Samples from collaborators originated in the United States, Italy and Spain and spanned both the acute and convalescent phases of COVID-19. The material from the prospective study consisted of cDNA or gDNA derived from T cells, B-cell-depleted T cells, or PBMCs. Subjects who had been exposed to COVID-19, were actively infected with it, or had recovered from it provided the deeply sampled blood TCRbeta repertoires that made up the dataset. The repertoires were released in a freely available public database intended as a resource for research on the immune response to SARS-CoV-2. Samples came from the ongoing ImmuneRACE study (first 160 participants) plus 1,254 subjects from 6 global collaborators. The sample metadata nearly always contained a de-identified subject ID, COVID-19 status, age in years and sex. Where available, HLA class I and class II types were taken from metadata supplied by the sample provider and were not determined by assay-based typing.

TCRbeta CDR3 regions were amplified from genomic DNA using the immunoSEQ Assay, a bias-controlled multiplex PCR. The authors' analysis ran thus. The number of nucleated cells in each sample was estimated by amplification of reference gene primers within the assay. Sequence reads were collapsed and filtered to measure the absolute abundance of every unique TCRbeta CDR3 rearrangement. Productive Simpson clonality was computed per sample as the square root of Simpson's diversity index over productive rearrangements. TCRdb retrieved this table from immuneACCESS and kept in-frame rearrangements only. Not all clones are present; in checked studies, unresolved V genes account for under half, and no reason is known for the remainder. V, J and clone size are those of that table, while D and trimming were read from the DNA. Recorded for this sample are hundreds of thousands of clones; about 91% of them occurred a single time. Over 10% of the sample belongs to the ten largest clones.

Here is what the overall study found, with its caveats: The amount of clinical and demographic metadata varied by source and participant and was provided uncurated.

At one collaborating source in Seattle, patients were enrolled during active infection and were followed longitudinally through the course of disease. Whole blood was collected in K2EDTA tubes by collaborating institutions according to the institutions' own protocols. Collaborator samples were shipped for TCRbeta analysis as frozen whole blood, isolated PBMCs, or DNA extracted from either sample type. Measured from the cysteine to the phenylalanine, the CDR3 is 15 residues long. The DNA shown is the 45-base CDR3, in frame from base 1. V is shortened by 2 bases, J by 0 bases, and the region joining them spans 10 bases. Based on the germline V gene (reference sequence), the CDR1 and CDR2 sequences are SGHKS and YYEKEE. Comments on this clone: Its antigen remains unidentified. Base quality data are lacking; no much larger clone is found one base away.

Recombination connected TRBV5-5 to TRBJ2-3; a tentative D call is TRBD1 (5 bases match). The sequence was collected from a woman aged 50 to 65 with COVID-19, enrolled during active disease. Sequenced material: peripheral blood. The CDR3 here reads CASSFDRTSTDTQYF. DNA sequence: TGTGCCAGCAGCTTCGACAGAACTAGCACAGATACGCAGTATTTT.